A single sample gave rise to the 3 T cell receptor beta chains below, sequenced in a study of cytomegalovirus exposure and HLA in healthy donors. The PCR used 60 Vbeta and 13 Jbeta primers. Repertoires were generated with immunoSEQ multiplex PCR, while TCRdb's copy carries only in-frame clones and drops some. The sample carries some 200,000 clones, roughly 80% recorded once. Source material: PBMCs. The receptors derive from a man aged 45 to 65 in good health and CMV-seronegative.

CDR3 coding DNA: TGTGCCAGCAGTTACGGCAGGAAGGGAAACACCATATATTTT. Protein sequence: CASSYGRKGNTIYF. The rearrangement links TRBV6-5 to TRBJ1-3, with unresolved D. Per the germline V gene, CDR1 is MNHEY and CDR2 is SVGAGI. Trimming shortened V by 2 bases and J by 4 bases, and 9 bases separated the two germline ends. The CDR3 is made up of 14 amino acids.

This chain connects TRBV6-1 to TRBJ1-5, with D unclear. V lost 4 bases and J lost 9, with 10 bases in between. Looked up from germline, CDR1 is MNHNS and CDR2 is SASEGT. The CDR3 sequence is 12 residues long. The CDR3 sequence is CASSVQDRPQHF. The CDR3 bases are TGTGCCAGCAGTGTCCAGGATCGGCCCCAGCATTTT.

The V call is TRBV27, the J call TRBJ2-7; D is perhaps TRBD1 (5 bases). The CDR3 loop spans 16 amino acids. The V end was cut by 0 bases, the J end by 2 bases, with 14 bases between. CDR1 MNHEY and CDR2 SMNVEV come from the germline V gene (reference sequence). CDR3: CASSLSPPPGPYEQYF. The CDR3 nucleotides are TGTGCCAGCAGTTTATCGCCCCCGCCAGGGCCCTACGAGCAGTACTTC.